Each of the 27 T cell receptor beta chains below was sequenced from the same sample in a study of blood T cell repertoires in COVID-19. Clones were sequenced by immunoSEQ multiplex PCR, and TCRdb holds only the in-frame ones, with some missing. Of over 100,000 clones listed, about 90% are singletons. Sequencing used peripheral blood. All receptors derive from a human donor in a cohort sampled during active COVID-19.

This chain uses TRBV10-3 with TRBJ2-7; tentatively, D is TRBD1 (6 bases). V shed 10 bases and J shed 2 bases, with 18 bases lying between them. The CDR3 spans 14 residues. Germline values: CDR1 ENHRY, CDR2 SYGVKD. CDR3 sequence (DNA): TGTGCCACGACTACAGGGCCAAAGACCTACGAGCAGTACTTC. Its translation is CATTTGPKTYEQYF.

The rearrangement links TRBV20-1 to TRBJ2-5, with TRBD2 matching over 8 bases. This CDR3 region has 14 residues. Germline V gives CDR1 DFQATT, CDR2 SNEGSKA (reference sequence). J lost 5 bases, V lost 3 bases, and 8 bases had no gene match. CDR3 DNA: TGCAGTGCTAGTTACTCGGGAGGGCCGGAGACCCAGTACTTC. Translating gives CSASYSGGPETQYF.

The CDR3 loop reads CASNDGGTSGYNEQFF. CDR3 coding DNA: TGTGCCAGCAACGACGGGGGGACTAGCGGTTACAATGAGCAGTTCTTC. The J gene is TRBJ2-1, the V gene TRBV9; 11 nucleotides line up with TRBD2. V trimming: 6 bases; J trimming: 4 bases; junction bases outside the gene matches: 9. The CDR3 has 16 amino acids. Germline V gene data show CDR1 as SGDLS and CDR2 as YYNGEE.

The CDR3 here is CASSFSAGPYNEQYF. CDR3 nucleotide sequence: TGCGCCAGCAGCTTCTCGGCAGGGCCTTATAACGAGCAGTACTTC. V and J are TRBV5-1 and TRBJ2-7, with a weak D call TRBD1 (5 bases). Between the trimmed V and J ends, which lost 2 bases and 5 bases, there was a span of 17 bases. CDR1 SGHRS and CDR2 YFSETQ come from the germline V gene. The CDR3 extends over 15 amino acids.

CDR3 nucleotide sequence: TGTGCCATCAGGAGGACAGACGATAGCTCCTATAATTCACCCCTCCACTTT. This sequence encodes CAIRRTDDSSYNSPLHF. The rearrangement uses TRBV10-3 and TRBJ1-6; possible D gene TRBD1, 6 bases. The CDR3 runs 17 residues. V was cut by 6 bases and J by 0 bases, with 15 bases left in between. Germline values: CDR1 ENHRY, CDR2 SYGVKD.

This chain joins TRBV28 and TRBJ1-1, with TRBD1 matching over 11 bases. The CDR3 covers 15 residues. The junction had 4 bases not matched to a gene; V was cut back by 4 bases and J by 3 bases. CDR1 is MDHEN, CDR2 SYDVKM, per germline. CDR3 residues: CASSYRGQGDTEAFF. CDR3 sequence (DNA): TGTGCCAGCAGTTACAGGGGACAGGGGGACACTGAAGCTTTCTTT.

V is TRBV29-1 and J is TRBJ2-5; no clear D. From germline, CDR1 is SQVTM and CDR2 ANQGSEA. This CDR3 has 11 amino acids. Here the CDR3 DNA reads TGCAGTTCGGGTTTGGGAGAGACCCAGTACTTC. Translated: CSSGLGETQYF.

This clone was observed a few times. The V and J genes are TRBV11-2 and TRBJ1-5; TRBD1 matches at 8 bases. This CDR3 has 15 residues. The ends lost 5 bases at V and 1 base at J; junction bases unmatched: 4. Looked up from germline, CDR1 is SGHAT and CDR2 is FQNNGV. The CDR3 DNA follows: TGTGCCAGCAGCGTAAACAGGGGGAGCAATCAGCCCCAGCATTTT. Translation gives CASSVNRGSNQPQHF.

This chain connects TRBV4-3 to TRBJ1-5; 9 bases align to TRBD1. Losses at the gene ends were 0 bases for V and 7 bases for J; bases not matched to a gene: 16. This CDR3 has 19 residues. From germline, CDR1 is LGHNA and CDR2 YSLEER. CDR3 nucleotides: TGCGCCAGCAGCCAAGATTACGAAGGTACCGGGACAGGGAGACAGCCCCAGCATTTT. Translating it yields CASSQDYEGTGTGRQPQHF.

The chain employs TRBV3-1 (or the pseudogene TRBV3-2) and TRBJ1-5; D is undetermined. V was clipped by 4 bases and J by 4 bases, with 11 bases between them. In germline, CDR1 is LGHDT, CDR2 YNNKEL (reference sequence). The CDR3 contains 14 residues. CDR3 in amino acids: CASSRTVTNQPQHF. As DNA, the CDR3 is TGTGCCAGCAGCCGTACAGTAACGAATCAGCCCCAGCATTTT.

The CDR3 loop is CASSLGQAVGRTYEQYF. For the CDR3, the DNA is TGTGCCAGCAGTTTAGGCCAGGCGGTGGGCCGGACTTACGAGCAGTACTTC. V and J are TRBV28 and TRBJ2-7; D may be TRBD2 (5 bases). The CDR3 consists of 17 residues. V lost 2 bases, J lost 4 bases, and 21 bases lay in between. In germline, CDR1 is MDHEN, CDR2 SYDVKM.

This clone has only one observation. The chain links TRBV13 to TRBJ2-7; D might be TRBD2 (5 bases). CDR1 and CDR2 (germline): PRHDT, FYEKMQ (reference sequence). The CDR3 runs to 12 residues. V was shortened by 4 bases and J by 6 bases, with 10 bases between the two germline ends. DNA of the CDR3: TGTGCCAGCAGCTCGGACGGAGGCGAGCAGTACTTC. Amino acids: CASSSDGGEQYF.

DNA for the CDR3: TGCGCCAGCAGCTGGTCGGGACTGAGCTCCTACGAGCAGTACTTC. This codes for CASSWSGLSSYEQYF. The chain is built from TRBV5-1 and TRBJ2-7, with D possibly TRBD2 on 6 matching bases. V was clipped by 3 bases and J by 0 bases, with 13 bases between them. In germline, CDR1 is SGHRS, CDR2 YFSETQ. The CDR3 runs to 15 residues.

This chain connects TRBV4-1 to TRBJ2-7, with D maybe TRBD2 (7 bases). The CDR3 runs 17 residues. Between the trimmed V and J ends, which lost 0 bases and 5 bases, there was a span of 20 bases. Germline V lookup: CDR1 MGHRA, CDR2 YSYEKL. This CDR3 is CASSQDGKRGAGNEQYF. As DNA, the CDR3 is TGCGCCAGCAGCCAAGATGGGAAACGGGGGGCCGGGAACGAGCAGTACTTC.

This clone was found once. This sequence joins TRBV5-6 and TRBJ1-2; the D gene is possibly TRBD1 (6 bases). V lost 4 bases to trimming and J lost 6 bases, with 16 bases between them. CDR1 and CDR2 from the germline V gene are SGHDT and YYEEEE. This CDR3 comprises 14 residues. In nucleotides, the CDR3 is TGTGCCAGCAGCCGAGGTCGAGGGGGTAATGGCTACACCTTC. It specifies CASSRGRGGNGYTF.

The chain employs TRBV12-3 or TRBV12-4 and TRBJ1-1; no definite D call. The CDR3 loop spans 13 amino acids. Trimming took 6 bases from V and 4 from J, leaving 12 bases between them. The CDR3 is CASSRGGSTEAFF. The CDR3 DNA follows: TGTGCCAGCAGCCGTGGAGGTTCCACTGAAGCTTTCTTT.

The CDR3 spells CASSFGQDPRELFF. CDR3 bases: TGTGCCAGCAGTTTCGGACAGGATCCTAGAGAGCTGTTTTTT. The chain carries TRBV6-5 and TRBJ2-2; TRBD1 matches 7 bases. Per the germline V gene, CDR1 is MNHEY and CDR2 is SVGAGI. V lost 4 bases to trimming and J lost 11 bases; unmatched junction nucleotides: 10. The CDR3 has 14 amino acids.

This chain links TRBV24-1 with TRBJ2-3; a possible D gene is TRBD1 (5 bases). V was clipped by 1 base and J by 4 bases, with 14 bases between them. The CDR3 has 16 residues. CDR1 is KGHDR, CDR2 SFDVKD, per germline. CDR3 bases: TGTGCCACCAGTGATTTAGGGGCAGAAGGCGCAGATACGCAGTATTTT. Translating it yields CATSDLGAEGADTQYF.

This chain connects TRBV28 to TRBJ2-7, with 10 nucleotides matching TRBD1. V was clipped by 6 bases and J by 2 bases; unmatched bases: 7. Germline values: CDR1 MDHEN, CDR2 SYDVKM. The CDR3 is made up of 15 amino acids. This CDR3 reads CASRLLGQGAYEQYF. Here the CDR3 DNA reads TGTGCCAGCAGGCTCCTCGGACAGGGGGCCTACGAGCAGTACTTC.

The V and J genes are TRBV19 and TRBJ1-5; TRBD1 might be the D (6 bases). This CDR3 region has 16 residues. With 6 bases removed from V and 0 bases from J, the gap between germline ends came to 15 bases. Germline V lookup: CDR1 LNHDA, CDR2 SQIVND (reference sequence). The CDR3 DNA is TGTGCCAGTAGCCCTTTGACCAGGGGTAGCAATCAGCCCCAGCATTTT. Protein product: CASSPLTRGSNQPQHF.

The V call is TRBV28, the J call TRBJ1-1; 8 bases agree with TRBD1. The CDR3 contains 17 residues. Per germline, CDR1 MDHEN and CDR2 SYDVKM. The V and J ends lost 1 base and 1 base, in that order; junction bases with no gene match: 8. The CDR3 DNA reads TGTGCCAGCAGTTTATTGACAGGGGAAGCCGGGAACACTGAAGCTTTCTTT. This encodes CASSLLTGEAGNTEAFF. Drawing the rest from reference TRBV28 and TRBJ1-1, the complete variable domain is DVKVTQSSRYLVKRTGEKVFLECVQDMDHENMFWYRQDPGLGLRLIYFSYDVKMKEKGDIPEGYSVSREKKERFSLILESASTNQTSMYLCASSLLTGEAGNTEAFFGQGTRLTVV.

This chain uses TRBV7-2 with TRBJ2-5; a weak D match, TRBD1 (6 bases). Trimming removed 6 bases from V and 4 bases from J, with 12 bases in between. The length of the CDR3 is 13 residues. Germline V gene lookup returns CDR1 SGHTA and CDR2 FQGNSA. The CDR3 sequence: CASSSWTVETQYF. CDR3 nucleotides: TGTGCCAGCAGTTCTTGGACAGTAGAGACCCAGTACTTC.

The chain couples TRBV6-1 to TRBJ1-2; D might be TRBD1 (6 bases). V lost 1 base to trimming and J lost 5 bases, with 14 bases between them. This CDR3 has 15 residues. Looked up from germline, CDR1 is MNHNS and CDR2 is SASEGT. CDR3 protein: CASSEGVGRGYGYTF. The CDR3 nucleotides are TGTGCCAGCAGTGAAGGGGTGGGCAGGGGATATGGCTACACCTTC.

The rearrangement joins TRBV7-3 to TRBJ1-6, with D maybe TRBD1 (5 bases). The V end was cut by 5 bases, the J end by 10 bases, with 21 bases between. The CDR3 spans 16 residues. Per the germline V gene, CDR1 is SGHTA and CDR2 is FQGTGA. The CDR3 region has the DNA TGTGCCAGCAGCCTCCGGGGGGAAGGGACGGGATCACCCCTCCACTTT. Translation gives CASSLRGEGTGSPLHF.

This chain uses TRBV6-5 with TRBJ1-2; D not resolved. Germline CDR1 and CDR2: MNHEY and SVGAGI. CDR3 size: 14 residues. The germline V and J ends were trimmed by 0 bases and 2 bases, with 7 bases remaining between them. The CDR3 is CASSYSSINYGYTF. DNA of the CDR3: TGTGCCAGCAGTTACTCGAGCATAAACTATGGCTACACCTTC.

The chain has TRBV6-5 and TRBJ2-1, with D perhaps TRBD1 (5 bases). Trimming shortened V by 7 bases and J by 7 bases, and 20 bases separated the two germline ends. From germline, CDR1 is MNHEY and CDR2 SVGAGI. CDR3 length: 15 amino acids. The DNA for the CDR3 is TGTGCCAGCATAAAATCTATGTCAGGGTCTAATGAGCAGTTCTTC. Its protein product is CASIKSMSGSNEQFF.

This sequence joins TRBV6-5 and TRBJ2-5, with 12 bases matching TRBD2. The trim removed 6 bases at V and 4 bases at J, leaving 3 bases unmatched. Germline CDR1 is MNHEY and CDR2 is SVGAGI. The CDR3 runs 14 residues. This CDR3 reads CASRLAGGVETQYF. The CDR3 coding sequence is TGTGCCAGCAGACTAGCGGGGGGCGTAGAGACCCAGTACTTC.